This entry lists 31 T cell receptor beta chains sequenced from one sample in a study of blood T cell repertoires in COVID-19 (dated by TCRdb to about 2020). The library came from the immunoSEQ multiplex PCR assay. The source is immuneACCESS, and TCRdb retained only in-frame sequences with V and J called. Part of the clones is not carried over; for the studies checked, unresolved V genes explain less than half of this, and the remainder is unexplained. The sample table records approximately 200,000 clones; approximately 90% of these occur just once. About 9.4% of the sample goes to the ten largest clones. Sequencing was carried out using PBMCs or T cells enriched from blood (not recorded which). These TCRs come from a young man with acute COVID-19.

This chain joins TRBV2 and TRBJ1-2; D possibly corresponds to TRBD1 (5 bases). The V gene lost 2 bases and the J gene lost 10 bases, with 14 bases spanning the gap. The CDR3 contains 13 residues. Looked up from germline, CDR1 is SNHLY and CDR2 is FYNNEI. In DNA, the CDR3 is TGTGCCAGCAGTGAATTGGGGCAGCGAGCCTACACCTTC. Protein product: CASSELGQRAYTF.

This clone was seen a single time. The rearrangement links TRBV27 to TRBJ2-5; 7 bases fit TRBD2. Germline V gene lookup returns CDR1 MNHEY and CDR2 SMNVEV (reference sequence). After removal of 4 bases from V and 4 bases from J, the junction contained 6 bases not matched to a gene. The CDR3 is 14 amino acids. CDR3 nucleotide sequence: TGTGCCAGCAGTTGGGAGGGAGGCTTAGAGACCCAGTACTTC. Protein sequence: CASSWEGGLETQYF.

This clone was detected only once. The chain recombines TRBV5-4 with TRBJ1-5; D is possibly TRBD1 (6 bases). The CDR3 contains 14 residues. The V gene lost 5 bases and the J gene lost 2 bases, with 11 bases spanning the gap. Germline CDR1 reads SGHNT; CDR2 reads YYREEE (reference sequence). CDR3 in DNA: TGTGCCAGCAGTGCACAGGGCGGCAATCAGCCCCAGCATTTT. Translated, it gives CASSAQGGNQPQHF.

The rearrangement links TRBV19 to TRBJ1-2; D perhaps matches TRBD1 (6 bases). Trimming cost V 3 bases and J 3 bases, with 23 bases left between them. The CDR3 is 18 residues long. The germline V gene encodes CDR1 LNHDA and CDR2 SQIVND (reference sequence). CDR3 nucleotide sequence: TGTGCCAGTAGTATGACACCTAGACAGGAGGAAGAGGACTATGGCTACACCTTC. Encoded protein: CASSMTPRQEEEDYGYTF.

This chain uses TRBV29-1 with TRBJ2-7, with D maybe TRBD1 (6 bases). The CDR3 consists of 14 residues. Germline CDR1 is SQVTM and CDR2 is ANQGSEA. V lost 4 bases and J lost 4, with 17 bases in between. The CDR3 nucleotides are TGCAGCGTTGTTGGATCGGGTCAGGGGTACGAGCAGTACTTC. This codes for CSVVGSGQGYEQYF.

V usage is TRBV3-1 (or the pseudogene TRBV3-2) and J usage is TRBJ2-1; TRBD2 matches 8 bases. Per the germline V gene, CDR1 is LGHDT and CDR2 is YNNKEL (reference sequence). The CDR3 is made up of 15 amino acids. Trimming cost V 0 bases and J 3 bases; bases outside gene matches: 1. CDR3 nucleotide sequence: TGTGCCAGCAGCCAAGAACTAGCGGTCTACAATGAGCAGTTCTTC. Its protein product is CASSQELAVYNEQFF.

V gene TRBV9 combines with J gene TRBJ1-1; TRBD1 matches 7 bases. The ends lost 2 bases at V and 0 bases at J; junction bases unmatched: 1. Germline lookup yields CDR1 SGDLS and CDR2 YYNGEE. The CDR3 runs to 14 residues. CDR3: CASSVQGVNTEAFF. The CDR3 DNA reads as TGTGCCAGCAGCGTTCAGGGGGTGAACACTGAAGCTTTCTTT.

This clone is a singleton in its sample. This chain joins TRBV27 and TRBJ2-7; 9 positions match TRBD1. This CDR3 is 15 amino acids long. J gave up 7 bases and V 3 bases, and 10 bases lay outside the gene matches. From germline, CDR1 is MNHEY and CDR2 SMNVEV (reference sequence). CDR3 DNA sequence: TGTGCCAGCAGTTTTCTCGGGACAGGGATGCGGGAGCAGTACTTC. Encoded protein: CASSFLGTGMREQYF.

The CDR3 nucleotides read TGTGCCTGGAGTATTCACCTAGGGGGCACTGAAGCTTTCTTT. Translation: CAWSIHLGGTEAFF. V usage is TRBV30 and J usage is TRBJ1-1; D is perhaps TRBD1 (6 bases). The V end was cut by 2 bases, the J end by 4 bases, with 14 bases between. Germline CDR1 is GTSNPN and CDR2 is SVGIG (reference sequence). The CDR3 consists of 14 residues.

This chain joins TRBV3-1 (or the pseudogene TRBV3-2) and TRBJ2-5; tentative D call: TRBD1 (6 bases). V was pared by 6 bases and J by 10 bases, with 24 bases between. CDR3 size: 15 residues. The germline V gene has CDR1 LGHDT and CDR2 YNNKEL (reference sequence). This CDR3 is CASSLIMDSLEGQYF. The CDR3 DNA sequence: TGTGCCAGCAGTCTAATAATGGACAGTCTCGAAGGCCAGTACTTC.

The chain combines TRBV5-1 with TRBJ2-2; weak D call: TRBD2 (6 bases). Trimming stripped 4 bases from V and 1 base from J, with 11 bases between. The germline V gene encodes CDR1 SGHRS and CDR2 YFSETQ. CDR3 length: 15 residues. CDR3 in DNA: TGCGCCAGCAGCCCTGGGACTGGGAACACCGGGGAGCTGTTTTTT. Translation gives CASSPGTGNTGELFF.

The rearrangement links TRBV7-3 to TRBJ1-1, with D hard to call. The germline V gene encodes CDR1 SGHTA and CDR2 FQGTGA. V lost 4 bases and J lost 0, with 15 bases in between. The CDR3 runs 16 residues. CDR3 bases: TGTGCCAGCAGCTCAAAGGCCGGGTCGTTGAACACTGAAGCTTTCTTT. This encodes CASSSKAGSLNTEAFF.

The V and J genes are TRBV19 and TRBJ2-7; 7 bases fit TRBD2. Germline lookup yields CDR1 LNHDA and CDR2 SQIVND (reference sequence). The CDR3 consists of 14 residues. The junction had 10 bases not matched to a gene; V was cut back by 4 bases and J by 7 bases. CDR3 protein: CASSTSSGAGEQYF. The CDR3 coding sequence is TGTGCCAGTAGTACCTCTAGCGGAGCGGGTGAGCAGTACTTC.

This clone came up a few times. The chain is built from TRBV12-3 or TRBV12-4 and TRBJ1-1; D gene uncertain. This CDR3 region has 13 residues. Deletions cut 7 bases from V and 6 bases from J, with 15 bases between. The CDR3 reads CASIPQLMAEAFF. The CDR3 bases are TGTGCCAGCATCCCACAGCTGATGGCTGAAGCTTTCTTT.

The rearrangement links TRBV7-9 to TRBJ2-1; D is ambiguous. V shed 0 bases and J shed 5 bases, with 5 bases lying between them. The CDR3 has 13 residues. Looked up from germline, CDR1 is SEHNR and CDR2 is FQNEAQ (reference sequence). Here the CDR3 DNA reads TGTGCCAGCAGCTTAGCGGGCAACAATGAGCAGTTCTTC. This codes for CASSLAGNNEQFF.

The J gene is TRBJ2-5, the V gene TRBV5-1, with 10 nucleotides matching TRBD2. Germline CDR1 and CDR2: SGHRS and YFSETQ. V was pared by 0 bases and J by 6 bases, with 8 bases of the junction left unmatched. The CDR3 runs 16 residues. CDR3: CASSLGPSGSLKTQYF. CDR3 nucleotides: TGCGCCAGCAGCTTGGGGCCTAGCGGGAGTCTAAAGACCCAGTACTTC.

This clone was seen once. The chain has TRBV5-1 and TRBJ2-1, with 9 bases that match TRBD1. V trimming: 4 bases; J trimming: 9 bases; junction bases outside the gene matches: 20. The CDR3 loop spans 18 amino acids. Germline V gives CDR1 SGHRS, CDR2 YFSETQ. The CDR3 protein is CASSRTGDRGGTAGEQFF. For the CDR3, the DNA is TGCGCCAGCAGCCGGACGGGCGACAGGGGGGGGACGGCGGGTGAGCAGTTCTTC.

The J gene is TRBJ2-1, the V gene TRBV11-3, with D perhaps matching TRBD1 (6 bases). The ends were cut back, 0 bases at V and 16 bases at J, with 16 bases in the middle. The CDR3 sequence is 13 residues long. Germline CDR1 and CDR2: SGHNT and YENEEA. CDR3 nucleotide sequence: TGTGCCAGCAGCTTAGATCTTGGAGAGGGGGAATTCTTC. This encodes CASSLDLGEGEFF.

The chain uses TRBV3-1 (or the pseudogene TRBV3-2) and TRBJ2-5, with 7 bases that match TRBD2. CDR1 LGHDT and CDR2 YNNKEL come from the germline V gene (reference sequence). This CDR3 is 13 amino acids long. The J segment lost 5 bases and the V segment lost 3 bases, leaving 3 bases of the junction unmatched. CDR3 amino acids: CASSHRGGETQYF. CDR3 DNA: TGTGCCAGCAGCCATCGGGGAGGGGAGACCCAGTACTTC.

The sample holds one count of this clone. V and J are TRBV9 and TRBJ1-3; 8 bases are a match to TRBD1. CDR3 length: 17 amino acids. CDR1 is SGDLS and CDR2 is YYNGEE in the germline V gene. Germline trimming cut 0 bases from V and 3 bases from J; bases unmatched to any gene: 8. The CDR3 nucleotides read TGTGCCAGCAGCGTAGAAGCGGGACAGGCCTTTGGAAACACCATATATTTT. This gives the protein CASSVEAGQAFGNTIYF.

For this clone: The junction differs from germline at one of its ends, possibly a read error. V usage is TRBV20-1 and J usage is TRBJ1-5, with a possible D match to TRBD1 (5 bases). The germline V gene has CDR1 DFQATT and CDR2 SNEGSKA (reference sequence). The CDR3 runs 9 residues. The CDR3 coding sequence is TGCAGTGCTCAAGGACACCCGAATTTT. It specifies CSAQGHPNF.

This chain joins TRBV4-3 and TRBJ2-4, with TRBD2 matching over 11 bases. With 4 bases clipped from V and 8 bases from J, the junction kept 4 bases outside the gene matches. This CDR3 region has 14 residues. CDR1 and CDR2 (germline): LGHNA, YSLEER. CDR3 sequence reads: CASSRTSGSYIQYF. For the CDR3, the DNA is TGCGCCAGCAGCCGCACTAGCGGGAGTTACATTCAGTACTTC.

The chain has TRBV11-2 and TRBJ2-7; 7 bases match TRBD1. Germline loops: CDR1 SGHAT, CDR2 FQNNGV. The CDR3 length is 14 residues. V lost 1 base to trimming and J lost 3 bases; unmatched junction nucleotides: 3. The chain's CDR3 is CASSLVGGGYEQYF. The CDR3 bases are TGTGCCAGCAGCTTAGTAGGGGGCGGCTACGAGCAGTACTTC. Full variable domain (missing parts from reference TRBV11-2 and TRBJ2-7): EAGVAQSPRYKIIEKRQSVAFWCNPISGHATLYWYQQILGQGPKLLIQFQNNGVVDDSQLPKDRFSAERLKGVDSTLKIQPAKLEDSAVYLCASSLVGGGYEQYFGPGTRLTVT.

There are many counts of this clone. The V call is TRBV4-3, the J call TRBJ1-1; 9 bases are a match to TRBD1. Unmatched junction bases numbered 5, after V lost 3 bases and J lost 3 bases. CDR1 LGHNA and CDR2 YSLEER come from the germline V gene. The CDR3 extends over 15 amino acids. CDR3 amino acids: CASSQGRQGDTEAFF. The CDR3, as DNA: TGCGCCAGCAGCCAGGGGAGACAGGGGGACACTGAAGCTTTCTTT.

The chain is built from TRBV5-4 and TRBJ1-4; tentative D call: TRBD1 (5 bases). The germline V and J ends were trimmed by 3 bases and 7 bases, with 10 bases remaining between them. The CDR3 covers 13 residues. Germline values: CDR1 SGHNT, CDR2 YYREEE (reference sequence). CDR3 sequence reads: CASSSGVSEKLFF. CDR3 coding DNA: TGTGCCAGCAGCTCGGGGGTGTCTGAAAAACTGTTTTTT.

The J gene is TRBJ2-7, the V gene TRBV28; D is undetermined. This CDR3 spans 13 amino acids. Germline CDR1 is MDHEN and CDR2 is SYDVKM. Trimming took 7 bases from V and 5 from J, leaving 15 bases between them. CDR3 bases: TGTGCCAGCACCCCCCACGGTACGAACGAGCAGTACTTC. Translated, it gives CASTPHGTNEQYF.

The gene calls are TRBV29-1 and TRBJ1-2; 7 bases match TRBD1. V shed 7 bases and J 5 bases; nucleotides not matched to a gene: 10. CDR3 length: 13 amino acids. Germline V CDR1 and CDR2: SQVTM, ANQGSEA. CDR3 coding DNA: TGCAGCGCCACACGGGGACAGATTTATGGCTACACCTTC. It encodes CSATRGQIYGYTF.

The gene calls are TRBV7-9 and TRBJ2-1, with D possibly matching TRBD2 (6 bases). Germline assignment: CDR1 SEHNR and CDR2 FQNEAQ (reference sequence). Trimming pared 1 base from V and 9 bases from J, leaving 19 bases between. CDR3 size: 16 residues. CDR3 protein: CASSLDGTQVWGEQFF. CDR3 nucleotides: TGTGCCAGCAGCTTAGACGGGACTCAAGTCTGGGGTGAGCAGTTCTTC.

The rearrangement uses TRBV5-1 and TRBJ2-1; no clear D. This CDR3 spans 13 amino acids. Germline assignment: CDR1 SGHRS and CDR2 YFSETQ. V lost 0 bases and J lost 7, with 8 bases in between. The CDR3 DNA sequence: TGCGCCAGCAGCTTGGAGTACGGGAATGAGCAGTTCTTC. This translates into CASSLEYGNEQFF.

The chain links TRBV7-6 to TRBJ1-6, with TRBD1 matching 7 bases. J was trimmed by 9 bases and V by 5 bases; bases with no gene match: 7. CDR1 and CDR2 from the germline V gene are SGHVS and FNYEAQ. This CDR3 spans 14 amino acids. CDR3 loop: CASSPDRVGSPLHF. As DNA, the CDR3 is TGTGCCAGCAGCCCAGACAGGGTTGGTTCACCCCTCCACTTT.

The rearrangement joins TRBV7-3 to TRBJ2-2; the match to TRBD2 covers 7 bases. The CDR3 totals 16 residues. V lost 3 bases, J lost 3 bases, and 7 bases stayed unmatched. CDR1 is SGHTA and CDR2 is FQGTGA in the germline V gene. The CDR3: CASSFSGWEYTGELFF. DNA for the CDR3: TGTGCCAGCAGCTTTAGCGGGTGGGAGTACACCGGGGAGCTGTTTTTT.